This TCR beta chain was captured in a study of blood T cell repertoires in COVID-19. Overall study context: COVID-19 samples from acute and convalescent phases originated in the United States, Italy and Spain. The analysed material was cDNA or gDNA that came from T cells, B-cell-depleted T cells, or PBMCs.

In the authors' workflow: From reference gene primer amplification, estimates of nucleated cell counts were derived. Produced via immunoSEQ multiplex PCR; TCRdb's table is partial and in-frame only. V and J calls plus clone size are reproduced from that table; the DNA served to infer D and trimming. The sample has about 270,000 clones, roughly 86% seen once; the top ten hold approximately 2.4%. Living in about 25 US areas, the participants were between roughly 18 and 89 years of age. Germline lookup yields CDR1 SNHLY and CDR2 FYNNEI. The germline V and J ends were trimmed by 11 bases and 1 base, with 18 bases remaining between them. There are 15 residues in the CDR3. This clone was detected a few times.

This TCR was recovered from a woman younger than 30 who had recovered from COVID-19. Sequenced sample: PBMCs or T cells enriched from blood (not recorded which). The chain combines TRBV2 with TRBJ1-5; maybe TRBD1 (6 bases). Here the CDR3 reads CALKAGEGSNQPQHF. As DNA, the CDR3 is TGTGCCCTAAAGGCAGGGGAAGGGAGCAATCAGCCCCAGCATTTT.